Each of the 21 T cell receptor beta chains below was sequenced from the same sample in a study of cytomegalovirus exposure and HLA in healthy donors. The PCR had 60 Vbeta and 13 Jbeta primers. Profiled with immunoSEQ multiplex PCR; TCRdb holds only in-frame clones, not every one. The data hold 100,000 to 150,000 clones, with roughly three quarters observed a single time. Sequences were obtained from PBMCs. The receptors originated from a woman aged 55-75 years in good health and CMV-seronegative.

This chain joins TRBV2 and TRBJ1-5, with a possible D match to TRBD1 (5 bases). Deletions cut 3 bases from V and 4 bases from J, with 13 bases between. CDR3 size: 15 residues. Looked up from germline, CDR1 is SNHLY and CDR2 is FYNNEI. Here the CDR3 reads CASSERGILNQPQHF. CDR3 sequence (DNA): TGTGCCAGCAGTGAGCGGGGGATCCTAAATCAGCCCCAGCATTTT.

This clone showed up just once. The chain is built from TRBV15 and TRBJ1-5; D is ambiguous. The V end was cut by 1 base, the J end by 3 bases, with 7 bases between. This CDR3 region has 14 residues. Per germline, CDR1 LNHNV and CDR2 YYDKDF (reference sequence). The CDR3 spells CATSRGGNNQPQHF. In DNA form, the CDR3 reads TGTGCCACCAGCAGAGGAGGGAACAATCAGCCCCAGCATTTT.

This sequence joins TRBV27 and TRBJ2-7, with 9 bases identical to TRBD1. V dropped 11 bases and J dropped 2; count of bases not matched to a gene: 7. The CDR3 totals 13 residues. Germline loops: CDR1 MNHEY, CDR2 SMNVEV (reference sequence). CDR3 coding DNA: TGTGCCGCCACAGGGGGCGCCCCCTACGAGCAGTACTTC. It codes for CAATGGAPYEQYF.

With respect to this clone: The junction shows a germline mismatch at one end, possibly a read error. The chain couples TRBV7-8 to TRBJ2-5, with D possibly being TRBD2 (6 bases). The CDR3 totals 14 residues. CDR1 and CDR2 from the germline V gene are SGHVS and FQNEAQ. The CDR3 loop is CASTLADAGETQYF. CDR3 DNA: TGTGCCAGCACCTTAGCGGACGCGGGGGAGACCCAGTACTTC. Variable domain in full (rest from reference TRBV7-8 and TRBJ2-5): GAGVSQSPRYKVAKRGQDVALRCDPISGHVSLFWYQQALGQGPEFLTYFQNEAQLDKSGLPSDRFFAERPEGSVSTLKIQRTQQEDSAVYLCASTLADAGETQYFGPGTRLLVL.

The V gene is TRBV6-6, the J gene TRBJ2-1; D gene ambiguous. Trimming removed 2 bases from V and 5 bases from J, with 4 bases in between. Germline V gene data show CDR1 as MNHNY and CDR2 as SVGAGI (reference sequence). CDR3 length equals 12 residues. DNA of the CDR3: TGTGCCAGCAGTTACCTAAACAATGAGCAGTTCTTC. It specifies CASSYLNNEQFF.

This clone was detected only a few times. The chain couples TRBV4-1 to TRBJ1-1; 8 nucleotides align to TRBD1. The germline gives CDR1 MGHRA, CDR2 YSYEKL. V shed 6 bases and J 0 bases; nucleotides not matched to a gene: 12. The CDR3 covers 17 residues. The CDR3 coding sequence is TGCGCCAGCAGAATGGGACAGGCAAGGGGGATGAACACTGAAGCTTTCTTT. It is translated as CASRMGQARGMNTEAFF.

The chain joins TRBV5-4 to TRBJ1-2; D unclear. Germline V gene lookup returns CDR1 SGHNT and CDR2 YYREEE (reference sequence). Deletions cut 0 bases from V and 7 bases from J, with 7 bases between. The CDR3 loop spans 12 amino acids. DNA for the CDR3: TGTGCCAGCAGCTTGGGCGCGAGTGGCTACACCTTC. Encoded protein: CASSLGASGYTF.

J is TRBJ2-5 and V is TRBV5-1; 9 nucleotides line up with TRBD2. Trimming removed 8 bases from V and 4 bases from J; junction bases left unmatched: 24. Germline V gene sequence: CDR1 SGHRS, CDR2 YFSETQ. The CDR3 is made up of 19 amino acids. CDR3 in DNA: TGCGCCAGTAGTCAGACCGGGACTAGCTTCTCCCCAAGGGGAGAGACCCAGTACTTC. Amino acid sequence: CASSQTGTSFSPRGETQYF.

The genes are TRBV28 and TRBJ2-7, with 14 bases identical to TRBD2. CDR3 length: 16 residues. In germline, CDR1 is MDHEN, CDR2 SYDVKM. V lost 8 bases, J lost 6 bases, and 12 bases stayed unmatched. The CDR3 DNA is TGTGCCAGCGCTAATGTGGGACTAGCGGGAGACCGCGAGCAGTACTTC. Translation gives CASANVGLAGDREQYF.

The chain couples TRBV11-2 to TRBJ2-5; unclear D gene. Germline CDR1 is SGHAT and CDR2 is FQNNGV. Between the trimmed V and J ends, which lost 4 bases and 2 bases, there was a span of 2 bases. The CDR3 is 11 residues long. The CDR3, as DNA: TGTGCCAGCAGCTCGCAAGAGACCCAGTACTTC. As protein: CASSSQETQYF.

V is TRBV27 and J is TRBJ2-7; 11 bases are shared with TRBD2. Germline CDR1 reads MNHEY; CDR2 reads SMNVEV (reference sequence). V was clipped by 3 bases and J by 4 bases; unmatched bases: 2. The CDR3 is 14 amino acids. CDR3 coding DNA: TGTGCCAGCAGTTTCCTAGCGGGGGGATACGAGCAGTACTTC. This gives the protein CASSFLAGGYEQYF.

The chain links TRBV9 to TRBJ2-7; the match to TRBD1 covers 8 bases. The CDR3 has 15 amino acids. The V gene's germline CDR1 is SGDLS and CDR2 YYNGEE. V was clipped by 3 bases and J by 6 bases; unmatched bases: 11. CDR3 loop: CASSAGTGTGSEQYF. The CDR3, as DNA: TGTGCCAGCAGCGCAGGGACAGGAACGGGTAGCGAGCAGTACTTC.

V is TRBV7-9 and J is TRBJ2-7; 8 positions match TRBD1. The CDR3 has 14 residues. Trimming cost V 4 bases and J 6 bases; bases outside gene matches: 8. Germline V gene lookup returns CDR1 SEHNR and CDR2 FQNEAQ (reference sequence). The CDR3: CASSYRQGSLEQYF. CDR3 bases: TGTGCCAGCAGCTACCGACAGGGGTCCCTCGAGCAGTACTTC. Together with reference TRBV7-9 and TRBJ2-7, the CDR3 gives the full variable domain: DTGVSQNPRHKITKRGQNVTFRCDPISEHNRLYWYRQTLGQGPEFLTYFQNEAQLEKSRLLSDRFSAERPKGSFSTLEIQRTEQGDSAMYLCASSYRQGSLEQYFGPGTRLTVT.

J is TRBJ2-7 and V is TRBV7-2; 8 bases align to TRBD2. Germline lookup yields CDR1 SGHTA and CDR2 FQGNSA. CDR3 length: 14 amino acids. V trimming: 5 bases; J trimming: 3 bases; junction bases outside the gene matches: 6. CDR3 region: CASSPSGGDYEQYF. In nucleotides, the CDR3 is TGTGCCAGCAGCCCGAGCGGGGGAGACTACGAGCAGTACTTC. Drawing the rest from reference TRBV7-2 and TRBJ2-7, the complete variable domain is GAGVSQSPSNKVTEKGKDVELRCDPISGHTALYWYRQSLGQGLEFLIYFQGNSAPDKSGLPSDRFSAERTGGSVSTLTIQRTQQEDSAVYLCASSPSGGDYEQYFGPGTRLTVT.

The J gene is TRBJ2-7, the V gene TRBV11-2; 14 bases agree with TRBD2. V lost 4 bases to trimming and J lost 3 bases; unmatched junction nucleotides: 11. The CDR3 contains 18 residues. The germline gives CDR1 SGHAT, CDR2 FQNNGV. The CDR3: CASSSLPGLAGAYYEQYF. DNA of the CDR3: TGTGCCAGCAGCTCCCTTCCGGGACTAGCGGGAGCTTACTACGAGCAGTACTTC.

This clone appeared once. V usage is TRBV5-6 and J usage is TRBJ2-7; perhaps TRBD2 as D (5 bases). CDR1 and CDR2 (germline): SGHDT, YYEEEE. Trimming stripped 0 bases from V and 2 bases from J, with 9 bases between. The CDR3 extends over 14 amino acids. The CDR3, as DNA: TGTGCCAGCAGCTTGGGCTCCGGGGCCTACGAGCAGTACTTC. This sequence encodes CASSLGSGAYEQYF.

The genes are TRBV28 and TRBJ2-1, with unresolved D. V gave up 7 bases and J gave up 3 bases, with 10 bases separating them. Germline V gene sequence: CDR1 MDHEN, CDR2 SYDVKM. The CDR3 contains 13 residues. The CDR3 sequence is CASTVTYYNEQFF. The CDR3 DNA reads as TGTGCCAGCACCGTAACCTACTACAATGAGCAGTTCTTC.

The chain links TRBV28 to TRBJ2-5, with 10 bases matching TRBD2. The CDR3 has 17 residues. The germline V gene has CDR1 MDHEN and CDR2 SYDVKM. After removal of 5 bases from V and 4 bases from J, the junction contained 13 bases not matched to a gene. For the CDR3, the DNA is TGTGCCAGCAGTCCCACGGCTACTAGCGGGGTTGGAGAGACCCAGTACTTC. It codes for CASSPTATSGVGETQYF.

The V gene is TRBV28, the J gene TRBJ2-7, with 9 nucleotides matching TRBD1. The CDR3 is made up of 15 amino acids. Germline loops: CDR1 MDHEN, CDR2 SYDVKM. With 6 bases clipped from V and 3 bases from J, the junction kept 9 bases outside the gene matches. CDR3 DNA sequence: TGTGCCAGCAGAATACAGGGGGCTAAGCGCTACGAGCAGTACTTC. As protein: CASRIQGAKRYEQYF.

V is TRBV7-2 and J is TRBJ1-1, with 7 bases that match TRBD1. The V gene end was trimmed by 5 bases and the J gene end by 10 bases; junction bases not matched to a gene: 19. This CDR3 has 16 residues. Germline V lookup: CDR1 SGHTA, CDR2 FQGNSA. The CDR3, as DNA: TGTGCCAGCAGCCCTCCTCGAAGTCGCAGGGGGGAGGTAGCTTTCTTT. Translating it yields CASSPPRSRRGEVAFF. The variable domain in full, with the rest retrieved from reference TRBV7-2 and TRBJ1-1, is GAGVSQSPSNKVTEKGKDVELRCDPISGHTALYWYRQSLGQGLEFLIYFQGNSAPDKSGLPSDRFSAERTGGSVSTLTIQRTQQEDSAVYLCASSPPRSRRGEVAFFGQGTRLTVV.

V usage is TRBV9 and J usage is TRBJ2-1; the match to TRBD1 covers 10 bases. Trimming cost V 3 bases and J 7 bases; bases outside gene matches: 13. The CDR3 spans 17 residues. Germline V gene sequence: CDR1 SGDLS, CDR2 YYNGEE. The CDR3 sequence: CASSAPSTGGLNNEQFF. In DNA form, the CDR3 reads TGTGCCAGCAGCGCGCCCTCGACAGGGGGCTTAAATAATGAGCAGTTCTTC.